These 20 T cell receptor beta chains originate from one sample sequenced in a study of blood T cell repertoires in COVID-19. Measured with immunoSEQ multiplex PCR; TCRdb has only the in-frame clones, and not every one. This sample yields hundreds of thousands of clones, of which 70% to 90% are seen a single time; about 9.1% belongs to the top ten. The sample taken for sequencing was PBMCs or T cells enriched from blood (not recorded which). These receptor sequences come from a woman aged 45-60 years with acute COVID-19.

The gene calls are TRBV11-3 and TRBJ2-2; 7 positions agree with TRBD1. Germline-derived CDR1 and CDR2 are SGHNT and YENEEA. This CDR3 has 17 residues. With V trimmed by 1 base and J by 7 bases, 12 bases remained unmatched. The CDR3 DNA sequence: TGTGCCAGCAGCTTAGCTTTGGCAGGGGGAACGAACGGGGAGCTGTTTTTT. This codes for CASSLALAGGTNGELFF.

This clone was observed a few times. In DNA, the CDR3 is TGTGCCTCCCGGGACAGGGTTTCTTTGGATGAAAAACTGTTTTTT. Translating it yields CASRDRVSLDEKLFF. V and J are TRBV5-8 and TRBJ1-4; 9 bases map to TRBD1. This CDR3 has 15 amino acids. Germline CDR1 reads SGHTS; CDR2 reads YDEGEE. J lost 6 bases, V lost 10 bases, and 13 bases had no gene match.

The chain links TRBV7-9 to TRBJ2-3; 7 positions match TRBD2. The junction had 8 bases not matched to a gene; V was cut back by 7 bases and J by 4 bases. Germline values: CDR1 SEHNR, CDR2 FQNEAQ (reference sequence). The CDR3 consists of 14 residues. DNA for the CDR3: TGTGCCAGCACCGACGGGGCGGGGGCAGATACGCAGTATTTT. As protein: CASTDGAGADTQYF.

The J gene is TRBJ2-7, the V gene TRBV29-1, with TRBD2 matching 7 bases. This CDR3 has 12 residues. Germline values: CDR1 SQVTM, CDR2 ANQGSEA. The J segment lost 2 bases and the V segment lost 8 bases, leaving 6 bases of the junction unmatched. CDR3: CSTRTSPYEQYF. The CDR3 region has the DNA TGCAGCACACGGACTAGTCCCTACGAGCAGTACTTC.

In this sample, this clone turned up once. Other DNA sequences of this sample code for an identical CDR3. The CDR3 loop reads CASSTGTGGGQPQHF. In DNA, the CDR3 is TGTGCCAGTAGTACAGGGACAGGGGGAGGTCAGCCCCAGCATTTT. This sequence joins TRBV19 and TRBJ1-5; 11 bases fit TRBD1. With 4 bases clipped from V and 6 bases from J, the junction kept 5 bases outside the gene matches. Germline V gene data show CDR1 as LNHDA and CDR2 as SQIVND (reference sequence). The CDR3 is 15 residues long.

The chain employs TRBV5-1 and TRBJ1-2; 7 bases align to TRBD1. CDR1 SGHRS and CDR2 YFSETQ come from the germline V gene. J was trimmed by 0 bases and V by 0 bases; bases with no gene match: 5. The CDR3 spans 16 residues. CDR3 in DNA: TGCGCCAGCAGCTTGGGACAGGGTACATCTAACTATGGCTACACCTTC. Residues: CASSLGQGTSNYGYTF.

The rearrangement links TRBV3-1 (or the pseudogene TRBV3-2) to TRBJ1-1; perhaps TRBD1 as D (5 bases). With 6 bases removed from V and 5 bases from J, the gap between germline ends came to 10 bases. The CDR3 sequence is 12 residues long. The germline V gene has CDR1 LGHDT and CDR2 YNNKEL (reference sequence). This CDR3 is CASSLKGTEAFF. The CDR3 nucleotides read TGTGCCAGCAGTCTAAAGGGGACTGAAGCTTTCTTT.

The rearrangement uses TRBV7-8 and TRBJ2-2; 11 nucleotides align to TRBD2. Germline CDR1 reads SGHVS; CDR2 reads FQNEAQ. Trimming cost V 4 bases and J 1 base; bases outside gene matches: 11. The CDR3 runs to 19 residues. The CDR3 is CASSWGLAVLFRNTGELFF. The CDR3 bases are TGTGCCAGCAGCTGGGGACTAGCGGTATTATTCAGGAACACCGGGGAGCTGTTTTTT.

This sequence joins TRBV30 and TRBJ2-5, with D perhaps TRBD1 (5 bases). Germline CDR1 GTSNPN, CDR2 SVGIG (reference sequence). The CDR3 is 13 amino acids. Trimming cost V 0 bases and J 7 bases, with 12 bases left between them. In DNA, the CDR3 is TGTGCCTGGAGTGTAATGGGCCAGGGGACCCAGTACTTC. This gives the protein CAWSVMGQGTQYF.

The chain couples TRBV16 to TRBJ2-5; D may be TRBD1 (5 bases). Germline values: CDR1 KGHSY, CDR2 FQNENV. The ends were cut back, 6 bases at V and 0 bases at J, with 11 bases in the middle. This CDR3 has 14 amino acids. The DNA of the CDR3 is TGTGCCAGCAGTGACAGAGCGTACCAAGAGACCCAGTACTTC. It translates to CASSDRAYQETQYF.

The chain links TRBV28 to TRBJ1-2; 9 bases agree with TRBD1. The CDR3 runs 15 residues. Germline V lookup: CDR1 MDHEN, CDR2 SYDVKM. J was trimmed by 4 bases and V by 5 bases; bases with no gene match: 8. CDR3 residues: CASSPPGQGFYGYTF. CDR3 coding DNA: TGTGCCAGCAGTCCCCCGGGACAGGGCTTCTATGGCTACACCTTC.

V and J are TRBV30 and TRBJ1-3; possibly TRBD1 for D (6 bases). CDR3 length equals 13 residues. The V gene lost 8 bases and the J gene lost 0 bases, with 11 bases spanning the gap. CDR1 and CDR2 from the germline V gene are GTSNPN and SVGIG (reference sequence). CDR3 region: CAGHRDSGNTIYF. For the CDR3, the DNA is TGTGCCGGACACAGGGACTCTGGAAACACCATATATTTT.

The chain employs TRBV4-3 and TRBJ2-1; TRBD1 aligns across 8 bases. Germline V CDR1 and CDR2: LGHNA, YSLEER. Trimming removed 3 bases from V and 2 bases from J; junction bases left unmatched: 6. CDR3 size: 16 residues. CDR3 in amino acids: CASSQDPGQAYNEQFF. CDR3 sequence (DNA): TGCGCCAGCAGCCAGGACCCGGGACAGGCCTACAATGAGCAGTTCTTC.

The chain employs TRBV7-9 and TRBJ1-5, with 8 bases that match TRBD1. The V gene's germline CDR1 is SEHNR and CDR2 FQNEAQ (reference sequence). V trimming: 4 bases; J trimming: 9 bases; junction bases outside the gene matches: 8. This CDR3 contains 14 residues. The CDR3 loop reads CASSSDRGLGPQHF. The CDR3 bases are TGTGCCAGCAGCTCCGACAGGGGACTTGGGCCCCAGCATTTT.

This clone was counted once. This chain uses TRBV30 with TRBJ1-1; 10 nucleotides align to TRBD1. The CDR3 totals 14 residues. Germline V gene data show CDR1 as GTSNPN and CDR2 as SVGIG (reference sequence). V trimming: 3 bases; J trimming: 5 bases; junction bases outside the gene matches: 6. The CDR3: CAWSRQGAGTEAFF. As DNA, the CDR3 is TGTGCCTGGAGCCGACAGGGGGCGGGGACTGAAGCTTTCTTT. The entire variable domain, with the rest obtained from reference TRBV30 and TRBJ1-1, is as follows: SQTIHQWPATLVQPVGSPLSLECTVEGTSNPNLYWYRQAAGRGLQLLFYSVGIGQISSEVPQNLSASRPQDRQFILSSKKLLLSDSGFYLCAWSRQGAGTEAFFGQGTRLTVV.

This chain connects TRBV25-1 to TRBJ1-4, with D tentatively TRBD1 (6 bases). V lost 4 bases to trimming and J lost 4 bases, with 10 bases between them. The germline V gene encodes CDR1 MGHDK and CDR2 SYGVNS. The CDR3 totals 14 residues. CDR3 loop: CASSVDSFNEKLFF. The CDR3 bases are TGTGCCAGCAGTGTGGACAGCTTTAATGAAAAACTGTTTTTT.

The chain joins TRBV7-2 to TRBJ2-1; 9 bases agree with TRBD2. Germline CDR1 SGHTA, CDR2 FQGNSA. The CDR3 length is 15 residues. Unmatched junction bases numbered 3, after V lost 2 bases and J lost 4 bases. The CDR3 loop reads CASSLSSGAYNEQFF. CDR3 bases: TGTGCCAGCAGCTTATCTAGCGGGGCGTACAATGAGCAGTTCTTC.

This CDR3 reads CASSLYRGDYEQYF. As DNA, the CDR3 is TGTGCCAGCAGCTTGTACAGGGGGGACTACGAGCAGTACTTC. The chain recombines TRBV7-2 with TRBJ2-7; 8 bases align to TRBD1. The V gene end was trimmed by 3 bases and the J gene end by 3 bases; junction bases not matched to a gene: 4. Germline CDR1 reads SGHTA; CDR2 reads FQGNSA. The CDR3 contains 14 residues.

The chain is built from TRBV30 and TRBJ1-6, with 10 positions matching TRBD1. The CDR3 is 13 amino acids. Germline trimming cut 5 bases from V and 6 bases from J; bases unmatched to any gene: 1. Germline values: CDR1 GTSNPN, CDR2 SVGIG (reference sequence). In DNA, the CDR3 is TGTGCCTGGGGGACAGGGGCTAATTCACCCCTCCACTTT. Encoded protein: CAWGTGANSPLHF.

The CDR3 region is CATSDLHRGARDYGYTF. CDR3 bases: TGTGCCACCAGTGATTTGCACCGAGGAGCGAGGGACTATGGCTACACCTTC. The rearrangement joins TRBV24-1 to TRBJ1-2; unclear D gene. V was trimmed by 0 bases and J by 3 bases, leaving 16 bases between them. The CDR3 runs to 17 residues. Per the germline V gene, CDR1 is KGHDR and CDR2 is SFDVKD.